These 25 T cell receptor beta chains were all obtained from the same sample, sequenced in a study of T cells in Graves' hyperthyroidism and ophthalmopathy. The investigators amplified TCR beta CDR3 regions from RNA transcripts. First-round RT-PCR targeting the TCR CDR3 was performed with the HTBI primer set. TCRdb reanalysed the multiplex PCR reads using MiXCR and keeps one entry per CDR3 protein. The repertoire holds about 740,000 distinct CDR3 sequences, around 15% seen once, with 10% in the top ten. Sequencing was performed on blood. The receptors shown here come from a woman aged 18-35 years with Graves' hyperthyroidism.

The V and J genes are TRBV29-1 and TRBJ2-1; D is possibly TRBD2 (5 bases). V gave up 4 bases and J gave up 6 bases, with 10 bases separating them. This CDR3 region has 12 residues. Germline V gene sequence: CDR1 SQVTM, CDR2 ANQGSEA. The CDR3 DNA follows: TGCAGCGTTGTCCCCACTAGCAATGAGCAGTTCTTC. It translates to CSVVPTSNEQFF.

This clonotype was detected only a few times. The chain uses TRBV7-2 and TRBJ2-1, with D tentatively TRBD2 (5 bases). V gave up 7 bases and J gave up 7 bases, with 20 bases separating them. CDR3 length: 15 residues. CDR1 and CDR2 (germline): SGHTA, FQGNSA. This chain's CDR3 is CASMQLATPRNEQFF. The CDR3 DNA sequence: TGTGCCAGCATGCAATTAGCGACCCCAAGGAATGAGCAGTTCTTC.

This clonotype was observed at least ten times. This chain uses TRBV11-3 with TRBJ2-3; 8 bases align to TRBD2. In germline, CDR1 is SGHNT, CDR2 YENEEA. This CDR3 is 15 amino acids long. Germline trimming cut 5 bases from V and 4 bases from J; bases unmatched to any gene: 8. For the CDR3, the DNA is TGTGCCAGCAGCGGCGGGACTAGTCAGTCAGATACGCAGTATTTT. The encoded protein is CASSGGTSQSDTQYF.

This clonotype was counted between two and nine times. The CDR3 protein is CASSLGGKNSPLHF. DNA for the CDR3: TGTGCCAGCAGCTTAGGGGGCAAGAATTCACCCCTCCACTTT. V usage is TRBV7-3 and J usage is TRBJ1-6, with a weak D call TRBD1 (6 bases). There are 14 residues in the CDR3. V was trimmed by 2 bases and J by 7 bases, leaving 9 bases between them. Germline assignment: CDR1 SGHTA and CDR2 FQGTGA.

This clonotype was counted many times. The chain couples TRBV2 to TRBJ1-1; 8 nucleotides match TRBD1. This CDR3 is 15 amino acids long. With 4 bases clipped from V and 0 bases from J, the junction kept 4 bases outside the gene matches. CDR1 SNHLY and CDR2 FYNNEI come from the germline V gene. The CDR3 nucleotides are TGTGCCAGCAGTGGGACAGGGCTCCTGAACACTGAAGCTTTCTTT. Translation: CASSGTGLLNTEAFF.

V usage is TRBV20-1 and J usage is TRBJ2-7, with 7 positions matching TRBD1. This CDR3 contains 11 residues. With V trimmed by 5 bases and J by 9 bases, 7 bases remained unmatched. Germline CDR1 DFQATT, CDR2 SNEGSKA (reference sequence). The CDR3 is CSAGPRDRQYF. The CDR3 coding sequence is TGCAGTGCTGGACCCCGGGACAGGCAGTACTTC.

This clonotype was seen repeatedly, ten times or more. This chain links TRBV20-1 with TRBJ2-3; 10 bases are shared with TRBD2. Looked up from germline, CDR1 is DFQATT and CDR2 is SNEGSKA (reference sequence). This CDR3 has 15 amino acids. V was clipped by 5 bases and J by 2 bases; unmatched bases: 7. CDR3 protein: CSARRLAGNTDTQYF. The CDR3 nucleotides are TGCAGTGCTCGAAGACTAGCGGGTAACACAGATACGCAGTATTTT.

This clonotype was counted at least ten times. This chain joins TRBV5-1 and TRBJ2-3, with a tentative D call TRBD2 (6 bases). V was shortened by 4 bases and J by 5 bases, with 11 bases between the two germline ends. CDR1 SGHRS and CDR2 YFSETQ come from the germline V gene. This CDR3 is 13 amino acids long. DNA of the CDR3: TGCGCCAGCAGCCCTCGGAGGGGAGATACGCAGTATTTT. It specifies CASSPRRGDTQYF. The variable domain in full, with the rest retrieved from reference TRBV5-1 and TRBJ2-3, is KAGVTQTPRYLIKTRGQQVTLSCSPISGHRSVSWYQQTPGQGLQFLFEYFSETQRNKGNFPGRFSGRQFSNSRSEMNVSTLELGDSALYLCASSPRRGDTQYFGPGTRLTVL.

In its sample, this clonotype was seen many times. The chain joins TRBV20-1 to TRBJ2-3; 7 bases match TRBD2. CDR3 length: 15 amino acids. Germline V CDR1 and CDR2: DFQATT, SNEGSKA (reference sequence). V dropped 6 bases and J dropped 3; count of bases not matched to a gene: 12. For the CDR3, the DNA is TGCAGTGCCAACGGGGGAGGGGAGCGAACAGATACGCAGTATTTT. Amino acids: CSANGGGERTDTQYF.

This clonotype has a count of ten or more. The V gene is TRBV28, the J gene TRBJ1-1; perhaps TRBD1 as D (6 bases). V shed 8 bases and J shed 3 bases, with 19 bases lying between them. The CDR3 sequence is 15 residues long. CDR1 is MDHEN and CDR2 is SYDVKM in the germline V gene. CDR3 in amino acids: CASLFGRGADTEAFF. In DNA form, the CDR3 reads TGTGCCAGCCTATTTGGGCGGGGGGCCGACACTGAAGCTTTCTTT.

This clonotype was detected a few times. The chain has TRBV7-9 and TRBJ2-1, with TRBD2 matching over 9 bases. The trim removed 5 bases at V and 5 bases at J, leaving 7 bases unmatched. Germline V CDR1 and CDR2: SEHNR, FQNEAQ (reference sequence). The CDR3 loop spans 15 amino acids. This chain's CDR3 is CASSVGSSGNNEQFF. CDR3 bases: TGTGCCAGCAGCGTTGGTTCTAGCGGGAACAATGAGCAGTTCTTC.

CDR3 bases: TGTGCCAGCAGTGAAGTCGGACAGTACACTGAAGCTTTCTTT. This codes for CASSEVGQYTEAFF. The chain links TRBV6-1 to TRBJ1-1, with D tentatively TRBD1 (6 bases). V lost 1 base and J lost 3, with 9 bases in between. The CDR3 runs to 14 residues. CDR1 MNHNS and CDR2 SASEGT come from the germline V gene.

This clonotype was recorded at least ten times. The chain employs TRBV12-3 or TRBV12-4 and TRBJ1-2; tentative D call: TRBD1 (5 bases). This CDR3 spans 15 amino acids. The V end lost 4 bases, the J end lost 0 bases, and 12 bases lay between the germline ends. CDR3 sequence (DNA): TGTGCCAGCAGTTCACAAGGGACGGCTAACTATGGCTACACCTTC. It specifies CASSSQGTANYGYTF.

The chain recombines TRBV20-1 with TRBJ1-5; D is unclear. V dropped 4 bases and J dropped 2 bases, with 18 bases sitting between them. Germline V CDR1 and CDR2: DFQATT, SNEGSKA (reference sequence). The length of the CDR3 is 16 residues. The CDR3 nucleotides read TGCAGTGCTACGGTTCTGGGGTCTCAGGGCAATCAGCCCCAGCATTTT. As protein: CSATVLGSQGNQPQHF.

This clonotype was recorded at least ten times. The chain carries TRBV27 and TRBJ2-1; D uncertain. Germline CDR1 MNHEY, CDR2 SMNVEV (reference sequence). The CDR3 is 15 residues long. V lost 2 bases to trimming and J lost 2 bases, with 10 bases between them. CDR3 sequence: CASSLRPLPYNEQFF. The CDR3 coding sequence is TGTGCCAGCAGTTTACGGCCCCTACCCTACAATGAGCAGTTCTTC.

This clonotype has more than one count but fewer than ten. This rearrangement joins TRBV19 to TRBJ2-2; 12 bases are a match to TRBD2. The CDR3 is made up of 18 amino acids. J lost 0 bases, V lost 3 bases, and 5 bases had no gene match. Germline V gene lookup returns CDR1 LNHDA and CDR2 SQIVND (reference sequence). CDR3 bases: TGTGCCAGTAGTATCGGACTAGCGGGACACGCGAACACCGGGGAGCTGTTTTTT. It yields the protein CASSIGLAGHANTGELFF. Variable domain in full (rest from reference TRBV19 and TRBJ2-2): DGGITQSPKYLFRKEGQNVTLSCEQNLNHDAMYWYRQDPGQGLRLIYYSQIVNDFQKGDIAEGYSVSREKKESFPLTVTSAQKNPTAFYLCASSIGLAGHANTGELFFGEGSRLTVL.

With regard to this clonotype: The junction departs from germline at one end; a sequencing error may be responsible. This rearrangement joins TRBV6-5 to TRBJ2-7, with D uncertain. CDR3 length equals 13 residues. Germline values: CDR1 MNHEY, CDR2 SVGAGI. CDR3 DNA: TGTGCCAGCGGTTACCCTCCCTCCTACGAGCAGTACTTC. Translation gives CASGYPPSYEQYF.

The rearrangement joins TRBV4-1 to TRBJ2-2; TRBD2 is a possible D gene (5 bases). The germline gives CDR1 MGHRA, CDR2 YSYEKL. CDR3 length: 16 residues. V was cut by 2 bases and J by 0 bases, with 10 bases left in between. In DNA form, the CDR3 reads TGCGCCAGCAGCCAAACCCGGGGAGCGAACACCGGGGAGCTGTTTTTT. As protein: CASSQTRGANTGELFF.

The genes are TRBV29-1 and TRBJ2-7; 8 positions agree with TRBD2. This CDR3 contains 12 residues. Germline-derived CDR1 and CDR2 are SQVTM and ANQGSEA. J was trimmed by 7 bases and V by 4 bases; bases with no gene match: 6. CDR3 loop: CSVVAGPEEQYF. In DNA form, the CDR3 reads TGCAGCGTTGTAGCGGGGCCGGAAGAGCAGTACTTC.

Comments on this clonotype: One end of the junction does not line up with germline, which may come from a read error. The chain links TRBV7-9 to TRBJ2-1; the match to TRBD2 covers 10 bases. CDR1 and CDR2 (germline): SEHNR, FQNEAQ (reference sequence). CDR3 length equals 15 residues. CDR3 residues: CASTLGLADDNEQFF. The CDR3 bases are TGTGCCAGCACCTTAGGACTAGCGGACGACAATGAGCAGTTCTTC.

This clonotype was recorded a few times. V gene TRBV6-1 combines with J gene TRBJ1-4; the D gene is possibly TRBD1 (5 bases). The CDR3 has 15 residues. V was pared by 6 bases and J by 8 bases, with 19 bases between. Germline loops: CDR1 MNHNS, CDR2 SASEGT. CDR3 DNA: TGTGCCAGCAGGGTACATGGCCCAGCAGGGGAAAAACTGTTTTTT. Translating gives CASRVHGPAGEKLFF.

This clonotype appeared many times. V gene TRBV30 combines with J gene TRBJ2-3, with 8 bases lining up with TRBD2. Germline-derived CDR1 and CDR2 are GTSNPN and SVGIG (reference sequence). The V gene end was trimmed by 0 bases and the J gene end by 6 bases; junction bases not matched to a gene: 20. The CDR3 runs to 19 residues. The CDR3 loop is CAWSVSGRTGGIFGDTQYF. CDR3 bases: TGTGCCTGGAGTGTTTCAGGAAGGACGGGAGGGATCTTCGGGGATACGCAGTATTTT.

This clonotype was seen ten or more times. The chain carries TRBV18 and TRBJ1-1; TRBD1 is a possible D gene (6 bases). The CDR3 covers 16 residues. V lost 1 base, J lost 0 bases, and 12 bases lay in between. Germline V gene sequence: CDR1 KGHSH, CDR2 LQKENI. This chain's CDR3 is CASSPQGGSVNTEAFF. The CDR3 DNA reads TGTGCCAGCTCACCACAGGGGGGCAGCGTGAACACTGAAGCTTTCTTT. The full variable domain, completed using reference TRBV18 and TRBJ1-1, is NAGVMQNPRHLVRRRGQEARLRCSPMKGHSHVYWYRQLPEEGLKFMVYLQKENIIDESGMPKERFSAEFPKEGPSILRIQQVVRGDSAAYFCASSPQGGSVNTEAFFGQGTRLTVV.

A few counts support this clonotype. This rearrangement joins TRBV7-9 to TRBJ2-3, with D unresolved. Between the trimmed V and J ends, which lost 5 bases and 2 bases, there was a span of 20 bases. This CDR3 region has 17 residues. CDR1 SEHNR and CDR2 FQNEAQ come from the germline V gene (reference sequence). In nucleotides, the CDR3 is TGTGCCAGCAGCACATCAAAAGACGGACCGCTCACAGATACGCAGTATTTT. Translation: CASSTSKDGPLTDTQYF.

This clonotype was seen just once. The V and J genes are TRBV29-1 and TRBJ2-7, with D possibly being TRBD2 (6 bases). This CDR3 has 14 residues. V shed 4 bases and J shed 9 bases, with 22 bases lying between them. Germline assignment: CDR1 SQVTM and CDR2 ANQGSEA. CDR3: CSVGGDGDLGRQYF. The CDR3 bases are TGCAGCGTTGGGGGGGACGGGGATCTAGGACGGCAGTACTTC.